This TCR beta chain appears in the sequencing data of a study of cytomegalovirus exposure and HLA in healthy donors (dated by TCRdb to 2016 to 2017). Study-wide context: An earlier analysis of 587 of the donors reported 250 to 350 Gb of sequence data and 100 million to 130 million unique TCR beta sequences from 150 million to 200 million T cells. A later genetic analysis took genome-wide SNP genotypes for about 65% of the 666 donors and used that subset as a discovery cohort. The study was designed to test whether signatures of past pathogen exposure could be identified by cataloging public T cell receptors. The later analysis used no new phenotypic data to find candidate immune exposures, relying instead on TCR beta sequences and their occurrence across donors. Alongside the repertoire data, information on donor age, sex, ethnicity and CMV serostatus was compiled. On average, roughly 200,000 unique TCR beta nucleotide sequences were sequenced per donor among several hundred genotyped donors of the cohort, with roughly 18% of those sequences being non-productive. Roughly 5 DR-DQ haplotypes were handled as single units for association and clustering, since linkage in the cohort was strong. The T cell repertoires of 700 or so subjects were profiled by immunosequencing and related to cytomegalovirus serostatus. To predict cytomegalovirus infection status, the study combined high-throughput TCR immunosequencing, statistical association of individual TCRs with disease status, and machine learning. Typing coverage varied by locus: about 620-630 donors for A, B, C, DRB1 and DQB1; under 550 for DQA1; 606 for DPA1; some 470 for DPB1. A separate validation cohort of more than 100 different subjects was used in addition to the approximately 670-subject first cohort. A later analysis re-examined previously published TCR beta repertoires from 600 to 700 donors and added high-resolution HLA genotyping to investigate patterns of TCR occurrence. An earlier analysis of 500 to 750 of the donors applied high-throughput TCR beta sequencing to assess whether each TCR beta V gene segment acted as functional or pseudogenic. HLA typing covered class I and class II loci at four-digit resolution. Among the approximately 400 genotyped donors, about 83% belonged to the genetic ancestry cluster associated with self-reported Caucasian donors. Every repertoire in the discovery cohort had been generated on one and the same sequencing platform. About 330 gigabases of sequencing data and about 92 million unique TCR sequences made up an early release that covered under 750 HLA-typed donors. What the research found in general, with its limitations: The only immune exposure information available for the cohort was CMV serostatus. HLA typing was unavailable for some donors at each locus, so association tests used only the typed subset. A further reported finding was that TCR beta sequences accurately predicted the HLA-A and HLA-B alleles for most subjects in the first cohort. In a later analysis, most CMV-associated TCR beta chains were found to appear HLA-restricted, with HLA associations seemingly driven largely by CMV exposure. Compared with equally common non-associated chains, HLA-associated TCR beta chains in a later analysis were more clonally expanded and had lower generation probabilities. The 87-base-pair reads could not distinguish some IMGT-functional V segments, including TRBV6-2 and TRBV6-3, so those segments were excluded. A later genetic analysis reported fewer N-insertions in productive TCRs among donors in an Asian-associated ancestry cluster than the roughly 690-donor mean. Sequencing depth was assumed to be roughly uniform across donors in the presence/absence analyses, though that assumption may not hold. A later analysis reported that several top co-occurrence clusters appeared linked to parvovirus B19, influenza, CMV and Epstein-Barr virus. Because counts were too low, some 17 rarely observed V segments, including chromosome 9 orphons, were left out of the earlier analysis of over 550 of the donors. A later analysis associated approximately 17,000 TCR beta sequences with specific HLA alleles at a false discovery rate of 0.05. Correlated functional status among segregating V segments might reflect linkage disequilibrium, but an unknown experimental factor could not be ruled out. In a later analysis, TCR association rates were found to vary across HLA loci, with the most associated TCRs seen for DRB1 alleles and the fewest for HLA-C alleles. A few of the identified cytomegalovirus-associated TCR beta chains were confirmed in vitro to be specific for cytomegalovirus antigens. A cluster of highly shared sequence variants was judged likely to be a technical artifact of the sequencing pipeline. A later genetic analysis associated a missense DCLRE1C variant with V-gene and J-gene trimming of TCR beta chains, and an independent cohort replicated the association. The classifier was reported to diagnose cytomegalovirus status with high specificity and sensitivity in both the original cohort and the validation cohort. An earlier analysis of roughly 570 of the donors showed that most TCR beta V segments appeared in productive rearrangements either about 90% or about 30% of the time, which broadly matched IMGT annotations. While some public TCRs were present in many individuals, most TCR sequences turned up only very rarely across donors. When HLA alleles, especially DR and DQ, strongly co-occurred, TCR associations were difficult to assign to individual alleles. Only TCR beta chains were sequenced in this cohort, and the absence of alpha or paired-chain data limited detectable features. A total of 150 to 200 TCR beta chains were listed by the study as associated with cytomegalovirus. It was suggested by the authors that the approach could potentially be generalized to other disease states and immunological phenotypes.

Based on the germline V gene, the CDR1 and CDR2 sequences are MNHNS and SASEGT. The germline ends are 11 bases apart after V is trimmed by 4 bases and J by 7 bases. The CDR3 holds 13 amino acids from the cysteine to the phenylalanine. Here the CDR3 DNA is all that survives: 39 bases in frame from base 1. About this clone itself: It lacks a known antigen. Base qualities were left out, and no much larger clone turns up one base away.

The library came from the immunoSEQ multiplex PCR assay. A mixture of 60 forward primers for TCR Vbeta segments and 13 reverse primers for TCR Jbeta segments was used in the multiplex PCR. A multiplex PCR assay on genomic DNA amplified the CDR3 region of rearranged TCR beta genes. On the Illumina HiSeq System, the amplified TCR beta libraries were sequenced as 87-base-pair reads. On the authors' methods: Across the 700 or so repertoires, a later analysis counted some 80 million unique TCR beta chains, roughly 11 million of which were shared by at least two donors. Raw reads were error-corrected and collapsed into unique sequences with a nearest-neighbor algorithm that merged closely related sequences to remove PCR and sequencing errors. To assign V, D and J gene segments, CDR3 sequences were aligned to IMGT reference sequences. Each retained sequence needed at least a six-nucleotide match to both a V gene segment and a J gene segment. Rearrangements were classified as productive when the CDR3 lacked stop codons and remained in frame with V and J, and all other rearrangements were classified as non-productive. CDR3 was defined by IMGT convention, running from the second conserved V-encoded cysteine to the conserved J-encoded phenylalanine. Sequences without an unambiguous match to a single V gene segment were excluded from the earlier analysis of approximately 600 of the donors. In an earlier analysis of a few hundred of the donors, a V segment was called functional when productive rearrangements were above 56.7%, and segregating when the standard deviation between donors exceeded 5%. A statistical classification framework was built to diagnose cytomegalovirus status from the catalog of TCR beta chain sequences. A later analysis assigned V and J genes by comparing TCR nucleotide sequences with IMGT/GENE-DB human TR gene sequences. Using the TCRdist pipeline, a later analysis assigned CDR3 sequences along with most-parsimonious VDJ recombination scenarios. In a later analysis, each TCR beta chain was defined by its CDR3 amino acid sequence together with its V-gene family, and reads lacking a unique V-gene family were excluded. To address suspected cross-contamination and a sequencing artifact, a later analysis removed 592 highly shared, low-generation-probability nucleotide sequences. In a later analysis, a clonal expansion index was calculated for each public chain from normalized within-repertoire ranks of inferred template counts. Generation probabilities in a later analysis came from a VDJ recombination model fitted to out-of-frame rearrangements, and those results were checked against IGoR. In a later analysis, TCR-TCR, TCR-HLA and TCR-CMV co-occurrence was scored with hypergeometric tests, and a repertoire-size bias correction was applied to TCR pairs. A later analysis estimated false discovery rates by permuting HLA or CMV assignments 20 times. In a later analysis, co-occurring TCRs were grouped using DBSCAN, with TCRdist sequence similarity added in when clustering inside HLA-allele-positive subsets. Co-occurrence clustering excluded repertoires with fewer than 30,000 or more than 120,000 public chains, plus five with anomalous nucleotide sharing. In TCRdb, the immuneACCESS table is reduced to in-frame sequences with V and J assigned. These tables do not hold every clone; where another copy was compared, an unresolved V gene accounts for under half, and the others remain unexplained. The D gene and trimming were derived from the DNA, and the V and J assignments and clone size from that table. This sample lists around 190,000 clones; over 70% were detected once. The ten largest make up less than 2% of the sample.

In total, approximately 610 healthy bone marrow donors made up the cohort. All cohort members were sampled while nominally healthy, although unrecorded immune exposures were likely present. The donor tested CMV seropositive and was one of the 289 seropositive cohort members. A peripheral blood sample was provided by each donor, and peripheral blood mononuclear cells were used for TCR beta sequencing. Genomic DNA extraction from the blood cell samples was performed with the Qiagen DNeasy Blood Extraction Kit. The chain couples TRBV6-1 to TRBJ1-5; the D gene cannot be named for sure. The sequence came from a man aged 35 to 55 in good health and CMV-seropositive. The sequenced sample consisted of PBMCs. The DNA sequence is TGTGCCAGCAGTGTCGAGGCCATGCAGCCCCAGCATTTT. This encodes CASSVEAMQPQHF.